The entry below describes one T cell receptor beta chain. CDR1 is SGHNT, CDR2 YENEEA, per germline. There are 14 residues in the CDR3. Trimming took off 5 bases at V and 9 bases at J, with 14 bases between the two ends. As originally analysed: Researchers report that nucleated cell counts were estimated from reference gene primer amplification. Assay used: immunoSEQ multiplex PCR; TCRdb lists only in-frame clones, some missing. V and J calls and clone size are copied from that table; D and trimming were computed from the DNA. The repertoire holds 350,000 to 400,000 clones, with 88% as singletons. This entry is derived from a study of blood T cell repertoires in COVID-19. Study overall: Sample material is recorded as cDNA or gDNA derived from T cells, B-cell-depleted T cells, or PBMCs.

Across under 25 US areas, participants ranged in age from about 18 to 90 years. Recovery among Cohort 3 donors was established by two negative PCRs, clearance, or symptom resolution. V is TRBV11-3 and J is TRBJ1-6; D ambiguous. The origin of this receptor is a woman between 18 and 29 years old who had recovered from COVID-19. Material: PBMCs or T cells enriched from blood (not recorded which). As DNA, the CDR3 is TGTGCCAGCAGCATCGGACCCAGCGGTTCACCCCTCCACTTT. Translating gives CASSIGPSGSPLHF.